These 32 T cell receptor beta chains share one sample of origin, sequenced in a study of T cells in Graves' hyperthyroidism and ophthalmopathy. TCR beta CDR3 region amplification was performed from RNA transcripts. RT-PCR in the first round (using the HTBI primer set) targeted the TCR CDR3. TCRdb re-derived calls from the multiplex PCR reads in MiXCR, one entry per CDR3 protein. The top ten clones hold approximately 3.3% of a sample with under 70,000 distinct CDR3 sequences, under 70% of them seen once. Sequenced: blood. The receptor set was obtained from a woman in her sixties or seventies with Graves' ophthalmopathy.

This clonotype was recorded at least ten times. The chain joins TRBV20-1 to TRBJ1-1; tentative D call: TRBD1 (6 bases). Germline CDR1 is DFQATT and CDR2 is SNEGSKA (reference sequence). Trimming shortened V by 6 bases and J by 3 bases, and 11 bases separated the two germline ends. The CDR3 is made up of 12 amino acids. The CDR3 sequence is CSAEGGDTEAFF. CDR3 nucleotides: TGCAGTGCCGAGGGGGGGGACACTGAAGCTTTCTTT.

This clonotype was recorded at least ten times. This chain links TRBV19 with TRBJ2-7; no firm D call. Trimming took off 4 bases at V and 2 bases at J, with 15 bases between the two ends. The CDR3 spans 15 residues. Per germline, CDR1 LNHDA and CDR2 SQIVND (reference sequence). The CDR3 nucleotides are TGTGCCAGTAGTAAGGGCCTGGCAGGCGCCTACGAGCAGTACTTC. It codes for CASSKGLAGAYEQYF.

By frequency in the sample, this clonotype is medium-sized. The rearrangement joins TRBV6-2 or TRBV6-3 to TRBJ1-6; TRBD1 agrees at 7 bases. With 6 bases clipped from V and 5 bases from J, the junction kept 1 base outside the gene matches. CDR1 MNHEY and CDR2 SVGEGT come from the germline V gene. The CDR3 runs 13 residues. In DNA form, the CDR3 reads TGTGCCAGCAGCGGGACAGATAATTCACCCCTCCACTTT. It specifies CASSGTDNSPLHF.

The chain is built from TRBV20-1 and TRBJ2-1; 13 positions agree with TRBD2. The CDR3 loop spans 14 amino acids. Trimming removed 3 bases from V and 7 bases from J; junction bases left unmatched: 3. Germline V lookup: CDR1 DFQATT, CDR2 SNEGSKA (reference sequence). The CDR3 sequence is CSASGLAGENEQFF. CDR3 nucleotides: TGCAGTGCTAGTGGACTAGCGGGGGAGAATGAGCAGTTCTTC.

CDR3 protein: CSARDLGTEAFF. The CDR3 DNA follows: TGCAGTGCTAGAGATCTCGGGACTGAAGCTTTCTTT. This chain links TRBV20-1 with TRBJ1-1; D is uncertain. CDR3 length: 12 amino acids. Trimming pared 0 bases from V and 5 bases from J, leaving 7 bases between. From germline, CDR1 is DFQATT and CDR2 SNEGSKA (reference sequence).

In regard to this clonotype: The junction departs from the called germline gene at one end, perhaps through a read error. The rearrangement links TRBV19 to TRBJ2-4; 11 bases map to TRBD2. CDR3 size: 17 residues. CDR1 LNHDA and CDR2 SQIVND come from the germline V gene (reference sequence). CDR3 residues: CASSTLAGGLAKNIQYW. CDR3 DNA: TGTGCCAGTAGTACGTTAGCGGGAGGGCTAGCCAAAAACATTCAGTACTGG.

In this sample, this clonotype turned up once. V and J are TRBV19 and TRBJ1-2; unclear D gene. Germline V gene data show CDR1 as LNHDA and CDR2 as SQIVND (reference sequence). The CDR3 covers 11 residues. Trimming shortened V by 0 bases and J by 11 bases, and 7 bases separated the two germline ends. CDR3 region: CASSIEQGYTF. CDR3 nucleotides: TGTGCCAGTAGTATAGAACAAGGGTACACCTTC.

The chain carries TRBV24-1 and TRBJ2-7, with TRBD1 matching 7 bases. Germline V CDR1 and CDR2: KGHDR, SFDVKD. J was trimmed by 0 bases and V by 5 bases; bases with no gene match: 12. The CDR3 is 17 residues long. CDR3 sequence: CATSGLTRDSTSYEQYF. For the CDR3, the DNA is TGTGCCACCAGTGGCCTTACCCGGGACAGTACCTCCTACGAGCAGTACTTC.

This clonotype was detected ten times or more. CDR3 DNA sequence: TGTGCCACCCGGCCACGGGCAGAGAACACCGGGGAGCTGTTTTTT. Protein: CATRPRAENTGELFF. The V gene is TRBV19, the J gene TRBJ2-2, with D unresolved. CDR1 is LNHDA, CDR2 SQIVND, per germline (reference sequence). This CDR3 spans 15 amino acids. The V end was cut by 10 bases, the J end by 1 base, with 16 bases between. Drawing the rest from reference TRBV19 and TRBJ2-2, the complete variable domain is DGGITQSPKYLFRKEGQNVTLSCEQNLNHDAMYWYRQDPGQGLRLIYYSQIVNDFQKGDIAEGYSVSREKKESFPLTVTSAQKNPTAFYLCATRPRAENTGELFFGEGSRLTVL.

This clonotype turned up a few times. The chain links TRBV15 to TRBJ2-6; 7 bases are a match to TRBD1. This CDR3 comprises 18 residues. Germline CDR1 is LNHNV and CDR2 is YYDKDF (reference sequence). V trimming: 6 bases; J trimming: 0 bases; junction bases outside the gene matches: 11. Here the CDR3 DNA reads TGTGCCACCAGTCGGAGACAGGGAATCCGCTCTGGGGCCAACGTCCTGACTTTC. It yields the protein CATSRRQGIRSGANVLTF. Combining the CDR3 with reference TRBV15 and TRBJ2-6 gives the whole variable domain DAMVIQNPRYQVTQFGKPVTLSCSQTLNHNVMYWYQQKSSQAPKLLFHYYDKDFNNEADTPDNFQSRRPNTSFCFLDIRSPGLGDTAMYLCATSRRQGIRSGANVLTFGAGSRLTVL.

V is TRBV7-6 and J is TRBJ2-3, with D possibly being TRBD1 or TRBD2 (5 bases each). The V and J ends lost 5 bases and 6 bases respectively, with 21 bases between them. The CDR3 totals 16 residues. CDR1 SGHVS and CDR2 FNYEAQ come from the germline V gene. CDR3 loop: CASSQLPGRLRDTQYF. The CDR3 DNA reads TGTGCCAGCAGCCAACTTCCGGGACGTCTGAGGGATACGCAGTATTTT.

The rearrangement joins TRBV9 to TRBJ2-5; D gene unclear. The V and J ends lost 0 bases and 5 bases respectively, with 5 bases between them. Germline V gene data show CDR1 as SGDLS and CDR2 as YYNGEE. CDR3 length: 12 amino acids. CDR3 DNA: TGTGCCAGCAGCGTAGTTTGGGAGACCCAGTACTTC. Its translation: CASSVVWETQYF.

This clonotype was picked up a small number of times. The J gene is TRBJ2-1, the V gene TRBV18; TRBD1 is a possible D gene (6 bases). Trimming removed 0 bases at V and 4 bases at J, with 7 bases between. This CDR3 region has 14 residues. Germline assignment: CDR1 KGHSH and CDR2 LQKENI. The CDR3 DNA reads as TGTGCCAGCTCACCACCCGGGACATACAATGAGCAGTTCTTC. It is translated as CASSPPGTYNEQFF. Supplemented by reference TRBV18 and TRBJ2-1, the full variable domain reads NAGVMQNPRHLVRRRGQEARLRCSPMKGHSHVYWYRQLPEEGLKFMVYLQKENIIDESGMPKERFSAEFPKEGPSILRIQQVVRGDSAAYFCASSPPGTYNEQFFGPGTRLTVL.

With regard to this clonotype: A much larger clone differs by one base, so this may be a read error. J is TRBJ2-5 and V is TRBV19, with 12 bases matching TRBD2. The CDR3 totals 17 residues. Germline lookup yields CDR1 LNHDA and CDR2 SQIVND (reference sequence). CDR3 DNA: TGTACCAGTAGTGTAGGGCCACTAGCGGGGGGCCCGGAGACCCAGTACTTC. Residues: CTSSVGPLAGGPETQYF. The full variable domain, with the rest looked up from reference TRBV19 and TRBJ2-5, is DGGITQSPKYLFRKEGQNVTLSCEQNLNHDAMYWYRQDPGQGLRLIYYSQIVNDFQKGDIAEGYSVSREKKESFPLTVTSAQKNPTAFYLCTSSVGPLAGGPETQYFGPGTRLLVL.

This clonotype was recorded at least ten times. The chain employs TRBV12-3 or TRBV12-4 and TRBJ2-5; D is possibly TRBD2 (7 bases). Deletions cut 0 bases from V and 1 base from J, with 9 bases between. The length of the CDR3 is 15 residues. In nucleotides, the CDR3 is TGTGCCAGCAGTTTAGCAGGGGGGGCCCAAGAGACCCAGTACTTC. This encodes CASSLAGGAQETQYF.

This clonotype was detected once. This chain uses TRBV9 with TRBJ2-7; D is unclear. CDR1 and CDR2 from the germline V gene are SGDLS and YYNGEE. The CDR3 spans 11 residues. Between the trimmed V and J ends, which lost 7 bases and 5 bases, there was a span of 10 bases. The CDR3 region has the DNA TGTGCCAGCGGGCTGGGCGACGAGCAGTACTTC. Its translation is CASGLGDEQYF.

This chain connects TRBV2 to TRBJ1-3, with a weak D call TRBD1 (5 bases). This CDR3 contains 15 residues. Per the germline V gene, CDR1 is SNHLY and CDR2 is FYNNEI. V lost 2 bases and J lost 1, with 9 bases in between. The CDR3 DNA reads TGTGCCAGCAGTGAACTGGGGGGGTCTGGAAACACCATATATTTT. It yields the protein CASSELGGSGNTIYF.

The V call is TRBV20-1, the J call TRBJ1-4; 7 positions match TRBD1. J was trimmed by 13 bases and V by 6 bases; bases with no gene match: 14. The CDR3 runs to 13 residues. Germline V lookup: CDR1 DFQATT, CDR2 SNEGSKA (reference sequence). The CDR3 nucleotides read TGCAGTGCAGCGGGACAGCCGAGCCTGGGACTGTTTTTT. This gives the protein CSAAGQPSLGLFF.

This sequence joins TRBV19 and TRBJ1-3; D not certain. V was shortened by 3 bases and J by 1 base, with 4 bases between the two germline ends. This CDR3 contains 13 residues. The germline V gene has CDR1 LNHDA and CDR2 SQIVND (reference sequence). This chain's CDR3 is CASSISSGNTIYF. CDR3 in DNA: TGTGCCAGTAGTATCAGTTCTGGAAACACCATATATTTT. The variable domain in full, completed from reference TRBV19 and TRBJ1-3, reads DGGITQSPKYLFRKEGQNVTLSCEQNLNHDAMYWYRQDPGQGLRLIYYSQIVNDFQKGDIAEGYSVSREKKESFPLTVTSAQKNPTAFYLCASSISSGNTIYFGEGSWLTVV.

The chain carries TRBV20-1 and TRBJ1-1; TRBD1 might be the D (5 bases). The CDR3 totals 12 residues. Trimming took 6 bases from V and 10 from J, leaving 18 bases between them. CDR1 is DFQATT and CDR2 is SNEGSKA in the germline V gene (reference sequence). Here the CDR3 reads CSARRPGLGAFF. As DNA, the CDR3 is TGCAGTGCCAGGAGACCGGGACTAGGAGCTTTCTTT.

This clonotype was detected only once. This CDR3 is CSVGSGAGEQFF. The CDR3 DNA sequence: TGCAGCGTTGGAAGTGGGGCGGGTGAGCAGTTCTTC. The chain couples TRBV29-1 to TRBJ2-1; D is perhaps TRBD1 or TRBD2 (5 bases each). CDR3 size: 12 residues. Germline V gives CDR1 SQVTM, CDR2 ANQGSEA. Trimming stripped 4 bases from V and 9 bases from J, with 13 bases between.

This clonotype was observed many times. The chain uses TRBV19 and TRBJ2-7; 8 bases map to TRBD2. Germline V gene sequence: CDR1 LNHDA, CDR2 SQIVND (reference sequence). Trimming at V came to 3 bases and at J to 1 base, leaving 8 bases not matched to a gene. The CDR3 consists of 16 residues. This CDR3 is CASSIGIQRESYEQYF. The CDR3 nucleotides read TGTGCCAGTAGTATCGGAATCCAGCGGGAGTCCTACGAGCAGTACTTC.

The chain combines TRBV24-1 with TRBJ2-3; TRBD2 agrees at 13 bases. The CDR3 extends over 18 amino acids. In germline, CDR1 is KGHDR, CDR2 SFDVKD. After removal of 0 bases from V and 3 bases from J, the junction contained 5 bases not matched to a gene. CDR3 amino acids: CATSDLILAGGGTDTQYF. The CDR3 bases are TGTGCCACCAGTGATTTGATACTAGCGGGAGGGGGTACAGATACGCAGTATTTT.

Of note for this clonotype: A much larger clone lies one base from this, so it may be a read error. The chain has TRBV27 and TRBJ2-3; D is tentatively TRBD1 or TRBD2 (5 bases each). The CDR3 totals 14 residues. Germline CDR1 is MNHEY and CDR2 is SMNVEV (reference sequence). V gave up 6 bases and J gave up 6 bases, with 16 bases separating them. In nucleotides, the CDR3 is TGTGCCAGCAGAATGAGGGGAAGGAGGGATACGCAGTATTTT. Its translation: CASRMRGRRDTQYF.

The sample holds many counts of this clonotype. V is TRBV7-9 and J is TRBJ2-3; weak D call: TRBD2 (6 bases). Germline assignment: CDR1 SEHNR and CDR2 FQNEAQ (reference sequence). The CDR3 is 14 amino acids. V was trimmed by 5 bases and J by 2 bases, leaving 11 bases between them. CDR3 DNA: TGTGCCAGCAGCAAACGGGACTTCACAGATACGCAGTATTTT. Translating it yields CASSKRDFTDTQYF.

This clonotype was found once. The chain recombines TRBV7-2 with TRBJ1-5; 9 bases map to TRBD1. Germline V CDR1 and CDR2: SGHTA, FQGNSA. J was trimmed by 4 bases and V by 5 bases; bases with no gene match: 6. The CDR3 consists of 15 residues. Here the CDR3 reads CASSPRDRENQPQHF. CDR3 sequence (DNA): TGTGCCAGCAGCCCCCGGGACAGGGAGAATCAGCCCCAGCATTTT.

This clonotype was recorded at least ten times. The chain has TRBV27 and TRBJ2-7; 7 bases map to TRBD2. The CDR3 spans 17 residues. V shed 3 bases, J shed 2 bases, and the junction held 13 bases outside the gene matches. Germline lookup yields CDR1 MNHEY and CDR2 SMNVEV (reference sequence). The CDR3 protein is CASSFSREVRPTYEQYF. The CDR3, as DNA: TGTGCCAGCAGTTTCTCACGGGAGGTAAGACCTACCTACGAGCAGTACTTC.

Remarks on this clonotype: The CDR3 carries no conserved terminal phenylalanine or tryptophan, so it likely arises from a read error. The limits of the CDR3 on the DNA are not certain, so only TCRdb's listed CDR3 is given. The CDR3 region is CASGWGSVNTEAFL. The chain recombines TRBV5-1 with TRBJ1-1. Germline assignment: CDR1 SGHRS and CDR2 YFSETQ. From its first to its last residue, the CDR3 has 14 amino acids.

This clonotype was seen many times. This rearrangement joins TRBV5-4 to TRBJ2-5; D is perhaps TRBD2 (5 bases). V was cut by 0 bases and J by 1 base, with 13 bases left in between. This CDR3 contains 16 residues. Germline assignment: CDR1 SGHNT and CDR2 YYREEE (reference sequence). Written as DNA, the CDR3 is TGTGCCAGCAGCTTGGCGGCTAGCTCCGTCCAAGAGACCCAGTACTTC. It translates to CASSLAASSVQETQYF.

This chain uses TRBV7-2 with TRBJ1-1; D is unresolved. This CDR3 is built from 15 residues. Deletions cut 5 bases from V and 0 bases from J, with 13 bases between. Germline values: CDR1 SGHTA, CDR2 FQGNSA. The CDR3 DNA follows: TGTGCCAGCAGCCTGTTTAGGCCATTGAACACTGAAGCTTTCTTT. Its protein product is CASSLFRPLNTEAFF.

The CDR3 coding sequence is TGTGCCAGCAGCTTAGAGGGGGTTGAGCAGTATTTT. This sequence encodes CASSLEGVEQYF. This rearrangement joins TRBV7-2 to TRBJ2-3, with D possibly being TRBD1 (6 bases). Trimming left V 1 base short and J 11 bases short, with 10 bases between. The germline V gene encodes CDR1 SGHTA and CDR2 FQGNSA. The CDR3 consists of 12 residues. Complete variable domain (other parts from reference TRBV7-2 and TRBJ2-3): GAGVSQSPSNKVTEKGKDVELRCDPISGHTALYWYRQSLGQGLEFLIYFQGNSAPDKSGLPSDRFSAERTGGSVSTLTIQRTQQEDSAVYLCASSLEGVEQYFGPGTRLTVL.

This clonotype was seen repeatedly, ten times or more. The V gene is TRBV5-4, the J gene TRBJ1-1; 9 bases agree with TRBD1. Germline V CDR1 and CDR2: SGHNT, YYREEE (reference sequence). The J segment lost 1 base and the V segment lost 7 bases, leaving 5 bases of the junction unmatched. The CDR3 has 14 residues. CDR3 in amino acids: CASGRTGENTEAFF. CDR3 nucleotides: TGTGCCAGCGGCAGGACAGGGGAGAACACTGAAGCTTTCTTT.